This T cell receptor (beta chain) was documented in a study of T-cell reconstitution after alpha-beta-depleted transplantation in children. Germline CDR1 reads DFQATT; CDR2 reads SNEGSKA (reference sequence). Trimming took off 5 bases at V and 4 bases at J, with 8 bases between the two ends. The CDR3 loop spans 11 amino acids. General study points: One year after transplant, T-cell counts and diversity came mostly from newly produced T cells. The study reportedly traced alpha-beta T cells about two months after transplant to several hundred expanded graft clones.

Unique molecular identifiers tagged the TCRbeta library. TCRdb reprocessed the PCR reads with MiXCR, giving one entry per CDR3 protein. Of under 250,000 distinct CDR3 sequences in the sample, approximately 7% were seen once. Remarks on this clonotype: Antigen specificity is unknown.

V usage is TRBV20-1 and J usage is TRBJ1-1; D is unresolved. The clonotype originates from a boy between 2 and 10 years old with acute lymphoblastic leukemia, due to receive a stem cell transplant. Specimen: PBMCs, collected before TCRalphabeta/CD19-depleted stem cell transplant. CDR3 sequence reads: CSARVVTEAFF. The CDR3 DNA is TGCAGTGCTCGAGTCGTCACTGAAGCTTTCTTT.